These 6 T cell receptor beta chains were sequenced from one sample in a study of blood T cell repertoires in COVID-19. Only in-frame clones appear in the TCRdb table, and some are missing; sequencing was by immunoSEQ multiplex PCR. Found here are around 200,000 clones, 75% to 90% of them singletons; the top ten hold under 20%. Sequencing was performed on PBMCs or T cells enriched from blood (not recorded which). The receptors come from a middle-aged man who had recovered from COVID-19.

V is TRBV19 and J is TRBJ1-1, with 7 positions matching TRBD1. CDR3 length: 14 amino acids. J was trimmed by 4 bases and V by 6 bases; bases with no gene match: 8. Germline assignment: CDR1 LNHDA and CDR2 SQIVND (reference sequence). CDR3 amino acids: CASSRGYRGTEAFF. CDR3 DNA sequence: TGTGCCAGTAGCAGGGGATACAGGGGCACTGAAGCTTTCTTT.

This clone was counted only a few times. The CDR3 loop reads CASSFQGWTEAFF. DNA for the CDR3: TGTGCCAGCAGTTTCCAGGGATGGACTGAAGCTTTCTTT. The rearrangement links TRBV12-3 or TRBV12-4 to TRBJ1-1; a possible D gene is TRBD1 (5 bases). Trimming left V 3 bases short and J 5 bases short, with 10 bases between. This CDR3 is 13 amino acids long.

The rearrangement uses TRBV30 and TRBJ2-5; TRBD1 matches 7 bases. V was pared by 2 bases and J by 7 bases, with 10 bases of the junction left unmatched. The germline V gene has CDR1 GTSNPN and CDR2 SVGIG (reference sequence). This CDR3 comprises 14 residues. CDR3 loop: CAWSTGTDVGTQYF. The DNA for the CDR3 is TGTGCCTGGAGTACCGGGACAGACGTAGGGACCCAGTACTTC.

This clone was counted only a few times. The chain uses TRBV4-2 and TRBJ1-2; 7 bases are a match to TRBD1. CDR1 is LGHNA, CDR2 YNFKEQ, per germline. V gave up 6 bases and J gave up 2 bases; unmatched junction bases: 3. The CDR3 has 13 amino acids. The CDR3 nucleotides are TGTGCCAGCAGTCCGACAGGGAACTATGGCTACACCTTC. Its translation: CASSPTGNYGYTF.

The V and J genes are TRBV29-1 and TRBJ2-3; D perhaps matches TRBD2 (5 bases). The V and J ends lost 3 bases and 1 base respectively, with 14 bases between them. The germline V gene encodes CDR1 SQVTM and CDR2 ANQGSEA. The CDR3 consists of 15 residues. Here the CDR3 reads CSVDNTGMGTDTQYF. The CDR3 DNA reads TGCAGCGTTGACAATACGGGGATGGGCACAGATACGCAGTATTTT.

This chain links TRBV27 with TRBJ1-1, with TRBD1 identical over 11 bases. The germline gives CDR1 MNHEY, CDR2 SMNVEV (reference sequence). The CDR3 length is 16 residues. V lost 5 bases to trimming and J lost 0 bases; unmatched junction nucleotides: 5. The CDR3 nucleotides are TGTGCCAGCAGTCCGCGGACAGGGGGCATGAACACTGAAGCTTTCTTT. Its protein is CASSPRTGGMNTEAFF.